Following are 25 T cell receptor beta chains from one sample sequenced in a study of beta chain features in type 1 diabetes. Expressed TCRB transcripts were sequenced after all isolated RNA was converted to cDNA. Data came from immunoSEQ multiplex PCR; TCRdb stores just in-frame clones and leaves some out. This table has approximately 170,000 clones, roughly 60% appearing once. Their cognate antigens are unknown. Broader study findings: Patients with Type 1 diabetes showed moderately but significantly shorter TCRB CDR3s in all four CD4+ subsets.

Sequenced: naive CD4+ T cells from blood. These TCRs come from a man aged 25 to 45 with type 1 diabetes.

The chain combines TRBV29-1 with TRBJ2-3; D not resolved. The V end was cut by 4 bases, the J end by 5 bases, with 10 bases between. Per germline, CDR1 SQVTM and CDR2 ANQGSEA. The CDR3 is made up of 12 amino acids. In nucleotides, the CDR3 is TGCAGCGTTGTTGGTCAGGAAGATACGCAGTATTTT. The encoded protein is CSVVGQEDTQYF.

The chain joins TRBV9 to TRBJ2-1; TRBD2 is a possible D gene (5 bases). V was pared by 3 bases and J by 3 bases, with 19 bases between. The CDR3 extends over 17 amino acids. Germline CDR1 is SGDLS and CDR2 is YYNGEE. The CDR3 coding sequence is TGTGCCAGCAGCGCGAGACCAGCGGAGGAGGACTACAATGAGCAGTTCTTC. Its protein is CASSARPAEEDYNEQFF.

This clone came up a few times. The chain is built from TRBV30 and TRBJ2-1; 10 bases agree with TRBD1. Losses at the gene ends were 4 bases for V and 9 bases for J; bases not matched to a gene: 9. Germline V gene sequence: CDR1 GTSNPN, CDR2 SVGIG (reference sequence). The CDR3 contains 14 residues. CDR3 region: CAWKRGQGPSEQFF. Written as DNA, the CDR3 is TGTGCCTGGAAGCGGGGACAGGGGCCCAGTGAGCAGTTCTTC.

This clone is a singleton in its sample. At the DNA level, this CDR3 is encoded by other sequences in the same sample as well. The chain carries TRBV7-2 and TRBJ2-5; D gene ambiguous. This CDR3 region has 11 residues. CDR1 is SGHTA, CDR2 FQGNSA, per germline. The V end lost 5 bases, the J end lost 2 bases, and 3 bases lay between the germline ends. DNA of the CDR3: TGTGCCAGCAGCATACAAGAGACCCAGTACTTC. As protein: CASSIQETQYF.

CDR3 amino acids: CATSREWGGVNTQYF. The CDR3 DNA follows: TGTGCCACCAGCAGAGAGTGGGGAGGCGTAAATACGCAGTATTTT. The chain couples TRBV15 to TRBJ2-3; possibly TRBD2 for D (6 bases). The length of the CDR3 is 15 residues. The ends were cut back, 0 bases at V and 7 bases at J, with 14 bases in the middle. Germline assignment: CDR1 LNHNV and CDR2 YYDKDF (reference sequence).

This clone was recorded a few times. This chain links TRBV29-1 with TRBJ1-5, with 7 bases that match TRBD1. The V and J ends lost 5 bases and 4 bases, in that order; junction bases with no gene match: 5. Per germline, CDR1 SQVTM and CDR2 ANQGSEA. CDR3 length: 13 residues. The CDR3 sequence is CSVRDSPNQPQHF. The CDR3, as DNA: TGCAGCGTTCGGGACAGCCCTAATCAGCCCCAGCATTTT.

This rearrangement joins TRBV7-2 to TRBJ1-2; unclear D gene. The CDR3 runs to 13 residues. Trimming pared 5 bases from V and 2 bases from J, leaving 9 bases between. Germline lookup yields CDR1 SGHTA and CDR2 FQGNSA. This CDR3 reads CASSPDNNYGYTF. The CDR3 region has the DNA TGTGCCAGCAGCCCTGACAACAACTATGGCTACACCTTC.

This CDR3 is CASSPTDYEQYF. In DNA form, the CDR3 reads TGTGCCAGCAGCCCCACAGATTACGAGCAGTACTTC. The V call is TRBV7-9, the J call TRBJ2-7; D ambiguous. There are 12 residues in the CDR3. From germline, CDR1 is SEHNR and CDR2 FQNEAQ (reference sequence). Trimming removed 5 bases at V and 4 bases at J, with 9 bases between.

This rearrangement joins TRBV9 to TRBJ2-7, with D hard to call. From germline, CDR1 is SGDLS and CDR2 YYNGEE. This CDR3 contains 14 residues. Trimming cost V 4 bases and J 6 bases, with 17 bases left between them. Here the CDR3 reads CASSQMGSTSEQYF. For the CDR3, the DNA is TGTGCCAGCAGCCAAATGGGGTCTACGAGCGAGCAGTACTTC.

The V and J genes are TRBV23-1 and TRBJ1-2, with D maybe TRBD1 (5 bases). TRBV23-1 counts as an open reading frame of uncertain function. Deletions cut 0 bases from V and 7 bases from J, with 12 bases between. This CDR3 contains 14 residues. The DNA of the CDR3 is TGCGCCAGCAGTCAATCGCGCAGGGTTAGTGGCTACACCTTC. Protein sequence: CASSQSRRVSGYTF.

The rearrangement joins TRBV7-2 to TRBJ2-5; D unresolved. Germline V gene lookup returns CDR1 SGHTA and CDR2 FQGNSA. This CDR3 spans 15 amino acids. V lost 5 bases and J 5 bases, leaving 18 bases between the germline ends. The CDR3 loop is CASSVIRVPVETQYF. The CDR3 nucleotides read TGTGCCAGCAGCGTTATCCGGGTGCCTGTGGAGACCCAGTACTTC. The whole variable domain, remainder taken from reference TRBV7-2 and TRBJ2-5, is GAGVSQSPSNKVTEKGKDVELRCDPISGHTALYWYRQSLGQGLEFLIYFQGNSAPDKSGLPSDRFSAERTGGSVSTLTIQRTQQEDSAVYLCASSVIRVPVETQYFGPGTRLLVL.

In DNA form, the CDR3 reads TGTGCCAGCAGCCAGGTCCTGAAGTATGGCTACACCTTC. This translates into CASSQVLKYGYTF. V usage is TRBV14 and J usage is TRBJ1-2; no clear D gene. The CDR3 extends over 13 amino acids. Looked up from germline, CDR1 is SGHDN and CDR2 is FVKESK. V gave up 3 bases and J gave up 5 bases, with 10 bases separating them.

J is TRBJ1-1 and V is TRBV30, with D unclear. The V gene's germline CDR1 is GTSNPN and CDR2 SVGIG (reference sequence). V was pared by 2 bases and J by 2 bases, with 15 bases between. The CDR3 is 15 amino acids. This CDR3 is CAWSLMANFNTEAFF. CDR3 bases: TGTGCCTGGAGTCTTATGGCAAACTTTAACACTGAAGCTTTCTTT.

V gene TRBV29-1 combines with J gene TRBJ2-5; D possibly corresponds to TRBD1 (5 bases). V was shortened by 6 bases and J by 4 bases, with 12 bases between the two germline ends. Germline assignment: CDR1 SQVTM and CDR2 ANQGSEA. This CDR3 has 12 residues. The CDR3 reads CSVTVEGETQYF. The CDR3 nucleotides read TGCAGCGTGACAGTTGAAGGAGAGACCCAGTACTTC.

This sequence joins TRBV9 and TRBJ2-1; TRBD2 matches 11 bases. V lost 4 bases, J lost 8 bases, and 8 bases stayed unmatched. The CDR3 spans 15 residues. CDR1 and CDR2 (germline): SGDLS, YYNGEE. The DNA for the CDR3 is TGTGCCAGCAGCACAGCGGGACTAGCGGTGGATGAGCAGTTCTTC. This gives the protein CASSTAGLAVDEQFF. The whole variable domain, remainder taken from reference TRBV9 and TRBJ2-1, is DSGVTQTPKHLITATGQRVTLRCSPRSGDLSVYWYQQSLDQGLQFLIQYYNGEERAKGNILERFSAQQFPDLHSELNLSSLELGDSALYFCASSTAGLAVDEQFFGPGTRLTVL.

This clone has only a few counts. J is TRBJ2-1 and V is TRBV30; D uncertain. The CDR3 length is 13 residues. Germline loops: CDR1 GTSNPN, CDR2 SVGIG (reference sequence). The V end was cut by 5 bases, the J end by 2 bases, with 10 bases between. The CDR3: CAWSATTYNEQFF. Written as DNA, the CDR3 is TGTGCCTGGTCAGCGACGACCTACAATGAGCAGTTCTTC.

The V and J genes are TRBV9 and TRBJ2-3, with no clear D. The CDR3 is made up of 12 amino acids. In germline, CDR1 is SGDLS, CDR2 YYNGEE. Trimming pared 0 bases from V and 5 bases from J, leaving 4 bases between. The CDR3 reads CASSVGGDTQYF. The CDR3 coding sequence is TGTGCCAGCAGCGTAGGGGGAGATACGCAGTATTTT.

The J gene is TRBJ1-2, the V gene TRBV2; D gene ambiguous. The germline V and J ends were trimmed by 6 bases and 7 bases, with 15 bases remaining between them. This CDR3 has 13 residues. The germline V gene has CDR1 SNHLY and CDR2 FYNNEI. The CDR3 reads CASSPGPVGGYTF. CDR3 nucleotides: TGTGCCAGCAGCCCCGGACCAGTGGGTGGCTACACCTTC.

The rearrangement links TRBV29-1 to TRBJ1-5, with D hard to call. CDR1 and CDR2 from the germline V gene are SQVTM and ANQGSEA. The CDR3 loop spans 13 amino acids. Trimming removed 0 bases from V and 11 bases from J, with 14 bases in between. The CDR3 spells CSVEDRNSRAQHF. CDR3 bases: TGCAGCGTTGAAGACAGGAACTCGCGGGCCCAGCATTTT. Variable domain in full (rest from reference TRBV29-1 and TRBJ1-5): SAVISQKPSRDICQRGTSLTIQCQVDSQVTMMFWYRQQPGQSLTLIATANQGSEATYESGFVIDKFPISRPNLTFSTLTVSNMSPEDSSIYLCSVEDRNSRAQHFGDGTRLSIL.

In this sample, this clone turned up once. This rearrangement joins TRBV4-3 to TRBJ2-5; 9 nucleotides line up with TRBD1. This CDR3 has 16 residues. Looked up from germline, CDR1 is LGHNA and CDR2 is YSLEER. Unmatched junction bases numbered 9, after V lost 3 bases and J lost 4 bases. The CDR3 region has the DNA TGCGCCAGCAGCCAGGCTCCGGGGACAGGGTTAGAGACCCAGTACTTC. Amino acids: CASSQAPGTGLETQYF.

This clone was seen just once. The rearrangement joins TRBV7-6 to TRBJ2-1, with unresolved D. V lost 1 base to trimming and J lost 12 bases, with 16 bases between them. In germline, CDR1 is SGHVS, CDR2 FNYEAQ. The CDR3 is 14 amino acids. In DNA form, the CDR3 reads TGTGCCAGCAGCTTAGACTCCCGTGATAGGTCGCAGTTCTTC. It yields the protein CASSLDSRDRSQFF.

J is TRBJ2-1 and V is TRBV29-1; 10 bases align to TRBD2. The germline gives CDR1 SQVTM, CDR2 ANQGSEA. This CDR3 is built from 17 residues. With V trimmed by 4 bases and J by 2 bases, 11 bases remained unmatched. For the CDR3, the DNA is TGCAGCGTTGCCCAGACGGGACTAGCGAAAACCTACAATGAGCAGTTCTTC. Protein product: CSVAQTGLAKTYNEQFF.

This clone was observed a handful of times. V usage is TRBV29-1 and J usage is TRBJ2-7, with 7 bases matching TRBD1. Germline V gene lookup returns CDR1 SQVTM and CDR2 ANQGSEA. CDR3 size: 13 residues. The V and J ends lost 4 bases and 1 base, in that order; junction bases with no gene match: 4. The CDR3 nucleotides are TGCAGCGTTGCCCGGACAGGTTCCTACGAGCAGTACTTC. It yields the protein CSVARTGSYEQYF.

The chain has TRBV9 and TRBJ1-4; D possibly corresponds to TRBD1 (6 bases). Germline V gene data show CDR1 as SGDLS and CDR2 as YYNGEE. There are 16 residues in the CDR3. Between the trimmed V and J ends, which lost 0 bases and 2 bases, there was a span of 11 bases. For the CDR3, the DNA is TGTGCCAGCAGCGTAGCAGGGGCGGCGACTAATGAAAAACTGTTTTTT. Amino acids: CASSVAGAATNEKLFF.

This chain uses TRBV4-3 with TRBJ2-5; 9 bases are shared with TRBD2. V gave up 1 base and J gave up 3 bases; unmatched junction bases: 3. Looked up from germline, CDR1 is LGHNA and CDR2 is YSLEER. The CDR3 has 15 residues. CDR3 loop: CASSQVLAGKETQYF. DNA for the CDR3: TGCGCCAGCAGCCAAGTCCTAGCGGGAAAAGAGACCCAGTACTTC.